These 18 T cell receptor beta chains came from one sample sequenced in a study of blood T cell repertoires in COVID-19. Data came from immunoSEQ multiplex PCR; TCRdb stores just in-frame clones and leaves some out. The repertoire has about 210,000 clones, just under 85% of them found once; the top ten carry approximately 8.1%. Sequencing was done on a sample of peripheral blood. The receptors stem from a woman between 50 and 59 years old with active or convalescent COVID-19.

The J gene is TRBJ1-5, the V gene TRBV6-5, with TRBD1 as a possible D gene (5 bases). V was shortened by 0 bases and J by 4 bases, with 10 bases between the two germline ends. This CDR3 contains 15 residues. CDR1 is MNHEY, CDR2 SVGAGI, per germline. CDR3 region: CASSYSKGKNQPQHF. In DNA form, the CDR3 reads TGTGCCAGCAGTTACTCGAAGGGGAAGAATCAGCCCCAGCATTTT.

V gene TRBV5-4 combines with J gene TRBJ2-3, with TRBD2 matching over 8 bases. The CDR3 is 14 amino acids. Germline CDR1 is SGHNT and CDR2 is YYREEE (reference sequence). With 7 bases clipped from V and 4 bases from J, the junction kept 8 bases outside the gene matches. CDR3 DNA: TGTGCCAGCCGGGGGGGCCCACCGCCAGATACGCAGTATTTT. Protein sequence: CASRGGPPPDTQYF.

The CDR3 DNA is TGCGCCAGCAGCACGACAGGGATGAACACTGAAGCTTTCTTT. It translates to CASSTTGMNTEAFF. V usage is TRBV5-1 and J usage is TRBJ1-1, with 7 bases fitting TRBD1. The CDR3 runs 14 residues. With V trimmed by 4 bases and J by 0 bases, 3 bases remained unmatched. Germline loops: CDR1 SGHRS, CDR2 YFSETQ.

The rearrangement links TRBV6-4 to TRBJ1-5; 7 nucleotides match TRBD1. The CDR3 consists of 15 residues. CDR1 is MRHNA, CDR2 SNTAGT, per germline. V shed 6 bases, J shed 2 bases, and the junction held 7 bases outside the gene matches. The CDR3: CASRYDRARNQPQHF. The CDR3, as DNA: TGTGCCAGCAGATACGACAGGGCACGCAATCAGCCCCAGCATTTT.

This chain connects TRBV19 to TRBJ2-1, with 7 bases fitting TRBD1. J gave up 9 bases and V 6 bases, and 8 bases lay outside the gene matches. CDR1 is LNHDA and CDR2 is SQIVND in the germline V gene (reference sequence). The CDR3 is 13 amino acids. The CDR3 bases are TGTGCCAGTAGCGGGGCAGGGGGTGGTGAGCAGTTCTTC. This translates into CASSGAGGGEQFF.

This clone was recorded only once. The chain carries TRBV29-1 and TRBJ1-2; 7 bases map to TRBD1. This CDR3 has 15 amino acids. Germline V lookup: CDR1 SQVTM, CDR2 ANQGSEA. V shed 3 bases and J 4 bases; nucleotides not matched to a gene: 11. The CDR3 spells CSVDGTANRLYGYTF. Here the CDR3 DNA reads TGCAGCGTTGACGGGACAGCAAATCGACTCTATGGCTACACCTTC. Variable domain in full (rest from reference TRBV29-1 and TRBJ1-2): SAVISQKPSRDICQRGTSLTIQCQVDSQVTMMFWYRQQPGQSLTLIATANQGSEATYESGFVIDKFPISRPNLTFSTLTVSNMSPEDSSIYLCSVDGTANRLYGYTFGSGTRLTVV.

The chain combines TRBV2 with TRBJ2-1; D is uncertain. Germline V gives CDR1 SNHLY, CDR2 FYNNEI. CDR3 length equals 15 residues. V was shortened by 4 bases and J by 2 bases, with 12 bases between the two germline ends. In nucleotides, the CDR3 is TGTGCCAGCAGTGTCAGTACCCTGACCTACAATGAGCAGTTCTTC. This sequence encodes CASSVSTLTYNEQFF.

V gene TRBV6-5 combines with J gene TRBJ2-2; D call uncertain. V was clipped by 11 bases and J by 4 bases, with 5 bases between them. The CDR3 totals 10 residues. CDR1 and CDR2 from the germline V gene are MNHEY and SVGAGI. DNA of the CDR3: TGTGCCCCCGGCACCGGGGAGCTGTTTTTT. This encodes CAPGTGELFF.

The rearrangement uses TRBV19 and TRBJ1-2; 9 bases map to TRBD1. Germline V gene sequence: CDR1 LNHDA, CDR2 SQIVND (reference sequence). V shed 5 bases and J 4 bases; nucleotides not matched to a gene: 8. This CDR3 comprises 15 residues. CDR3 sequence reads: CASSSGTGWGYGYTF. The CDR3 nucleotides read TGTGCCAGTAGTTCTGGGACAGGGTGGGGCTATGGCTACACCTTC.

The chain uses TRBV3-1 (or the pseudogene TRBV3-2) and TRBJ2-3, with unresolved D. Trimming removed 1 base from V and 10 bases from J, with 15 bases in between. CDR3 length: 14 amino acids. Germline V lookup: CDR1 LGHDT, CDR2 YNNKEL (reference sequence). The CDR3 nucleotides read TGTGCCAGCAGCCAAGTGAGCGAGGTCAGCGCGCAGTATTTT. This codes for CASSQVSEVSAQYF.

As regards this clone: This same CDR3 is encoded by further DNA sequences in the sample. This chain links TRBV12-5 with TRBJ2-2; D remains unclear. This CDR3 spans 12 amino acids. CDR1 and CDR2 (germline): LGHNT, FRNRAP. V was shortened by 4 bases and J by 5 bases, with 5 bases between the two germline ends. CDR3 in DNA: TGTGCTAGTGGTTCCCTTACCGGGGAGCTGTTTTTT. Translation: CASGSLTGELFF.

The CDR3 bases are TGTGCCAGCAGTTTAGGAGGGACAGCATCCTATAATTCACCCCTCCACTTT. It translates to CASSLGGTASYNSPLHF. The chain uses TRBV28 and TRBJ1-6, with 7 bases that match TRBD1. The junction had 5 bases not matched to a gene; V was cut back by 2 bases and J by 1 base. Germline values: CDR1 MDHEN, CDR2 SYDVKM. The CDR3 is made up of 17 amino acids.

J is TRBJ1-6 and V is TRBV6-5; D is possibly TRBD1 (5 bases). This CDR3 spans 15 amino acids. Trimming took 6 bases from V and 9 from J, leaving 18 bases between them. Germline CDR1 and CDR2: MNHEY and SVGAGI. The CDR3 DNA reads as TGTGCCAGCAGCGGACTTGGGGGGTCAGGTTCACCCCTCCACTTT. Protein sequence: CASSGLGGSGSPLHF.

This chain connects TRBV7-9 to TRBJ2-1; a possible D gene is TRBD2 (6 bases). CDR1 and CDR2 (germline): SEHNR, FQNEAQ (reference sequence). CDR3 length: 15 amino acids. Trimming stripped 1 base from V and 5 bases from J, with 12 bases between. CDR3 DNA: TGTGCCAGCAGCTTAGGGGACTGGGGGAACAATGAGCAGTTCTTC. This translates into CASSLGDWGNNEQFF.

This chain joins TRBV6-5 and TRBJ1-1; D is undetermined. The germline V and J ends were trimmed by 6 bases and 7 bases, with 9 bases remaining between them. Germline lookup yields CDR1 MNHEY and CDR2 SVGAGI. This CDR3 is built from 11 residues. DNA for the CDR3: TGTGCCAGCAGGGAGCGGTTTGAAGCTTTCTTT. The encoded protein is CASRERFEAFF.

The rearrangement uses TRBV11-2 and TRBJ2-6; D is unresolved. Trimming stripped 3 bases from V and 2 bases from J, with 2 bases between. Germline CDR1 SGHAT, CDR2 FQNNGV. The CDR3 length is 13 residues. CDR3 loop: CASSFTGANVLTF. CDR3 nucleotides: TGTGCCAGCAGCTTTACTGGGGCCAACGTCCTGACTTTC.

The J gene is TRBJ2-7, the V gene TRBV19; 7 bases are shared with TRBD2. The CDR3 covers 14 residues. Germline values: CDR1 LNHDA, CDR2 SQIVND (reference sequence). V lost 8 bases to trimming and J lost 2 bases; unmatched junction nucleotides: 9. The CDR3 region is CASSSGLAAYEQYF. In DNA form, the CDR3 reads TGTGCCAGTTCTTCCGGGCTAGCGGCCTACGAGCAGTACTTC.

This clone was seen once. The chain couples TRBV24-1 to TRBJ2-5; a weak D match, TRBD2 (7 bases). The CDR3 has 15 residues. Germline V gives CDR1 KGHDR, CDR2 SFDVKD. V was trimmed by 4 bases and J by 5 bases, leaving 16 bases between them. The CDR3 region is CATSEGGRPVETQYF. For the CDR3, the DNA is TGTGCCACCAGTGAGGGGGGGCGGCCGGTCGAGACCCAGTACTTC.